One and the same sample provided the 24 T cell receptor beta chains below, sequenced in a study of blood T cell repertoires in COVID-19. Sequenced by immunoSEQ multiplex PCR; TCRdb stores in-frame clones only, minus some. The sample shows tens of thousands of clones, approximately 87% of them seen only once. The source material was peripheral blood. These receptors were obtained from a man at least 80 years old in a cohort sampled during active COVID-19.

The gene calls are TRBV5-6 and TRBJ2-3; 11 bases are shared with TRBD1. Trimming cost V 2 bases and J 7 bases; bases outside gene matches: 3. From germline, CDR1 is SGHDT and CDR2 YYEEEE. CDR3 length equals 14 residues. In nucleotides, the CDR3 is TGTGCCAGCAGCTTCGGACAGGGGGCTAATACGCAGTATTTT. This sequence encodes CASSFGQGANTQYF.

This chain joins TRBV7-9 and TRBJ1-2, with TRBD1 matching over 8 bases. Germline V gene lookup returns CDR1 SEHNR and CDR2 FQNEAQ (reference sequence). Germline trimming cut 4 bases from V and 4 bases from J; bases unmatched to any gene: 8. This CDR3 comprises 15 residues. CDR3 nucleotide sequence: TGTGCCAGCAGCTGGGGGACAGGCAATGGCTATGGCTACACCTTC. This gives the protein CASSWGTGNGYGYTF.

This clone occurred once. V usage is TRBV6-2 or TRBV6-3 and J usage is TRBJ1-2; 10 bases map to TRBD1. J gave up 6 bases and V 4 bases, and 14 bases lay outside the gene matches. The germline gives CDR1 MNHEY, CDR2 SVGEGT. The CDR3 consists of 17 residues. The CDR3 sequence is CASSFLRRGQGSHGYTF. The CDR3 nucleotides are TGTGCCAGCAGTTTCCTGCGACGGGGACAGGGGAGCCATGGCTACACCTTC.

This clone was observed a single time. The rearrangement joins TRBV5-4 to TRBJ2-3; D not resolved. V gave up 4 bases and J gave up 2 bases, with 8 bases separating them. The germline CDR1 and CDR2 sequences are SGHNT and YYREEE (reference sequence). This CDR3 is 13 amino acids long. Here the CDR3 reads CASSRDPTDTQYF. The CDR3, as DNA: TGTGCCAGCAGCCGAGATCCCACAGATACGCAGTATTTT.

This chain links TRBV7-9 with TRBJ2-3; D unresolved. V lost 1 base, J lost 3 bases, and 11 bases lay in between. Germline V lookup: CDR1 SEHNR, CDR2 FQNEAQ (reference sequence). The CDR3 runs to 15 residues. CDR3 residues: CASSLGLRITDTQYF. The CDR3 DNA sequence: TGTGCCAGCAGCTTAGGTTTGCGGATTACAGATACGCAGTATTTT.

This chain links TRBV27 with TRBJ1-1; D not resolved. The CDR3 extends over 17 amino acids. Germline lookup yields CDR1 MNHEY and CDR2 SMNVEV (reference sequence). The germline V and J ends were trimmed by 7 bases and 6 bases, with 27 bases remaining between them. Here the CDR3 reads CASIPRLGMADWAEAFF. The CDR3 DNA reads TGTGCCAGCATTCCACGGTTGGGAATGGCGGACTGGGCTGAAGCTTTCTTT.

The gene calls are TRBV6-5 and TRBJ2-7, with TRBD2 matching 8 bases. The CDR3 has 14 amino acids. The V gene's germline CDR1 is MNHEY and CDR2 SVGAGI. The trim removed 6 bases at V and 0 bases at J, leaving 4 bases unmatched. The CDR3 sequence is CASRERGSSYEQYV. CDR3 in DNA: TGTGCCAGCAGGGAGCGGGGGAGCTCCTACGAGCAGTACGTC.

DNA for the CDR3: TGTGCCAGCAGCCTAAACCGACAGGGAGGCATCGGCTACACCTTC. Protein: CASSLNRQGGIGYTF. The chain recombines TRBV7-2 with TRBJ1-2; 7 nucleotides align to TRBD1. This CDR3 has 15 amino acids. V lost 5 bases, J lost 8 bases, and 14 bases stayed unmatched. Germline assignment: CDR1 SGHTA and CDR2 FQGNSA.

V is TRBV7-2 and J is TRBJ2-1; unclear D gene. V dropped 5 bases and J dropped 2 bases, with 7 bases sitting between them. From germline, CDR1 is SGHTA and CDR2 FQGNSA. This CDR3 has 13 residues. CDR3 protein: CASSRVPYNEQFF. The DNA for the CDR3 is TGTGCCAGCAGCCGGGTCCCCTACAATGAGCAGTTCTTC.

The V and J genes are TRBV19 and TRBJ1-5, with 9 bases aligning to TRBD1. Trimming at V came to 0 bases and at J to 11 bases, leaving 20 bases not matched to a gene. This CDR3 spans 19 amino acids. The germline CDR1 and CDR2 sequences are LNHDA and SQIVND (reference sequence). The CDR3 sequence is CASSIDFGGTGGLDIAQHF. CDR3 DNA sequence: TGTGCCAGTAGTATAGATTTTGGAGGCACAGGGGGCCTCGATATTGCCCAGCATTTT. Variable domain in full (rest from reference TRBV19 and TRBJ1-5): DGGITQSPKYLFRKEGQNVTLSCEQNLNHDAMYWYRQDPGQGLRLIYYSQIVNDFQKGDIAEGYSVSREKKESFPLTVTSAQKNPTAFYLCASSIDFGGTGGLDIAQHFGDGTRLSIL.

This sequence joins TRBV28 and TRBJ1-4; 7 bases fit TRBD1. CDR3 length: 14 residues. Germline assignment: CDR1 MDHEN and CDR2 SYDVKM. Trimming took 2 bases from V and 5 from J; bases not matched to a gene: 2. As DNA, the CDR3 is TGTGCCAGCAGTTTACAACAGGGGAATGAAAAACTGTTTTTT. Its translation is CASSLQQGNEKLFF.

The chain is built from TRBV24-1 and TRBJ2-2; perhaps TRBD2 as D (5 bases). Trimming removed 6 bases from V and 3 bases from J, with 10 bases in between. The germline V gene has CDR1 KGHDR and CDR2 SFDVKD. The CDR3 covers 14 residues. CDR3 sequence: CATSPGGDTGELFF. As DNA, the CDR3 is TGTGCCACCAGTCCAGGAGGCGACACCGGGGAGCTGTTTTTT.

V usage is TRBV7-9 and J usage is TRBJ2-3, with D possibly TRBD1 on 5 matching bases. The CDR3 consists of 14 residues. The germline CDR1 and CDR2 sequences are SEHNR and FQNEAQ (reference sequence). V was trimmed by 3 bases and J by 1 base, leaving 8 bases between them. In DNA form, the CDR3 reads TGTGCCAGCAGCTTCCCGACAGGCACAGATACGCAGTATTTT. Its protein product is CASSFPTGTDTQYF.

The CDR3 DNA reads as TGTGCCTGTATTGGAGTAGGTATAGCGGGGGGGCCTCTGGAGCAGTTCTTC. Its translation is CACIGVGIAGGPLEQFF. V is TRBV30 and J is TRBJ2-1; 11 positions agree with TRBD2. Per germline, CDR1 GTSNPN and CDR2 SVGIG (reference sequence). The CDR3 loop spans 17 amino acids. The trim removed 6 bases at V and 10 bases at J, leaving 20 bases unmatched.

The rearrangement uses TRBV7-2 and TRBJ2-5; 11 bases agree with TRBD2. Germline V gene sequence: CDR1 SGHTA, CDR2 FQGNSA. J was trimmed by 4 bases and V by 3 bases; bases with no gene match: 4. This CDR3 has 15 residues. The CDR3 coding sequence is TGTGCCAGCAGCTTGCTAGCGGGGGGACGAGAGACCCAGTACTTC. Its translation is CASSLLAGGRETQYF.

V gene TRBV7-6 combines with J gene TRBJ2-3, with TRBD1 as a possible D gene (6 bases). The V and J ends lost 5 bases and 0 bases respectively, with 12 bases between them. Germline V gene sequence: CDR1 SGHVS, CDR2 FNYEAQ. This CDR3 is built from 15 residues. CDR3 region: CASSQAGASTDTQYF. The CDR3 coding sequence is TGTGCCAGCAGCCAAGCAGGGGCTAGCACAGATACGCAGTATTTT. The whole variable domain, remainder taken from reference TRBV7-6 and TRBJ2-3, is GAGVSQSPRYKVTKRGQDVALRCDPISGHVSLYWYRQALGQGPEFLTYFNYEAQQDKSGLPNDRFSAERPEGSISTLTIQRTEQRDSAMYRCASSQAGASTDTQYFGPGTRLTVL.

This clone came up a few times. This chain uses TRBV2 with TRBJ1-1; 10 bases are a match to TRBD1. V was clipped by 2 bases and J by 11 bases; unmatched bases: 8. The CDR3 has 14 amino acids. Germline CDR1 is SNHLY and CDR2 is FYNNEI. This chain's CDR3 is CASSERQGALEAFF. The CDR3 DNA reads TGTGCCAGCAGTGAAAGACAGGGGGCGTTGGAGGCTTTCTTT.

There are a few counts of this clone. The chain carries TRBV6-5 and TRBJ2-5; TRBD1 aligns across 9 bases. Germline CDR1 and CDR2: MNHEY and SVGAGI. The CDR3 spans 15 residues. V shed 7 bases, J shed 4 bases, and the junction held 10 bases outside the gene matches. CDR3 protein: CASKRDRDLTETQYF. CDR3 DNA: TGTGCCAGCAAAAGGGACAGGGATCTGACAGAGACCCAGTACTTC.

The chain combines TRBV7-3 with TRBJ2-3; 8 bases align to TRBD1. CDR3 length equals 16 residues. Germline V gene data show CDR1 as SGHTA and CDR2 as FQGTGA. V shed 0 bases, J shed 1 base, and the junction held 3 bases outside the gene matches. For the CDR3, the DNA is TGTGCCAGCAGCTTAACGGCAGGGGGCCGCACAGATACGCAGTATTTT. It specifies CASSLTAGGRTDTQYF.

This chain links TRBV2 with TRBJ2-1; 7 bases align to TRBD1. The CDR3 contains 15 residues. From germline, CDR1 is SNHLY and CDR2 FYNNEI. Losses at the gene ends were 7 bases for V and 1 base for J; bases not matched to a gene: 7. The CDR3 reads CASTPWDSSYNEQFF. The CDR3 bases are TGTGCCAGCACACCCTGGGACAGTTCCTACAATGAGCAGTTCTTC.

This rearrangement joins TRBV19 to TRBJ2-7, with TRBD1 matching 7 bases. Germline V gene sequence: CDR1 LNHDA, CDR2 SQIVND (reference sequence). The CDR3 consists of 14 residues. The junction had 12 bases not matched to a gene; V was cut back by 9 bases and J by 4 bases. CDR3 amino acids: CARGTALGIYEQYF. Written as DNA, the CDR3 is TGTGCCAGGGGGACAGCCCTCGGGATTTACGAGCAGTACTTC.

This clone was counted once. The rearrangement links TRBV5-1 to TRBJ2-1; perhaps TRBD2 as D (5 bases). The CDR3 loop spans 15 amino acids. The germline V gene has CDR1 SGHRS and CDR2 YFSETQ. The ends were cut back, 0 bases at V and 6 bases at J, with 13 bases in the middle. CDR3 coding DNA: TGCGCCAGCAGCTTGGCACCCCGGGGAACCAATGAGCAGTTCTTC. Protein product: CASSLAPRGTNEQFF. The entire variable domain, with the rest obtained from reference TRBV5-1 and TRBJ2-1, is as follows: KAGVTQTPRYLIKTRGQQVTLSCSPISGHRSVSWYQQTPGQGLQFLFEYFSETQRNKGNFPGRFSGRQFSNSRSEMNVSTLELGDSALYLCASSLAPRGTNEQFFGPGTRLTVL.

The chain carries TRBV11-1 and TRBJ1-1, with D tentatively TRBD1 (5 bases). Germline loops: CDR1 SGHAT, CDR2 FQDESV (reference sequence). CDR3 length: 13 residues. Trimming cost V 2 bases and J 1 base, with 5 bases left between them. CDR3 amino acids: CASSLQGNTEAFF. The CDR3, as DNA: TGTGCCAGCAGCTTACAGGGGAACACTGAAGCTTTCTTT.

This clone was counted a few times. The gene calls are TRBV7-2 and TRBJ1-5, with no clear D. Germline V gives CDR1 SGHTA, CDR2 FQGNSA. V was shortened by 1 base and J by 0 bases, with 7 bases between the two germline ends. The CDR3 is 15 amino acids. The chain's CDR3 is CASSLDGFSNQPQHF. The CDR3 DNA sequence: TGTGCCAGCAGCTTAGACGGGTTTAGCAATCAGCCCCAGCATTTT.